This T cell receptor beta chain was sequenced in a study of blood T cells in healthy people across ages. Then a second PCR, running about 7 to 11 cycles, was carried out with a sample-barcoded 5' primer and a J-beta primer mix. Every single cDNA molecule received a tag from a template-switch adaptor with 12 random nucleotides. A single record per CDR3 protein comes from TCRdb applying MiXCR to the 5' RACE reads. Of 600,000 to 650,000 distinct CDR3 sequences listed, 45% to 65% are singletons. V lost 6 bases and J lost 0, with 15 bases in between. The CDR3 has 16 amino acids. CDR1 is DFQATT and CDR2 is SNEGSKA in the germline V gene (reference sequence).

Sequences were obtained from blood. The V and J genes are TRBV20-1 and TRBJ1-6; D is undetermined. The clonotype originates from a man in his 60s in good health. CDR3 protein: CSASFRPSSYNSPLHF. The DNA of the CDR3 is TGCAGTGCCTCCTTCCGTCCGAGCTCCTATAATTCACCCCTCCACTTT.